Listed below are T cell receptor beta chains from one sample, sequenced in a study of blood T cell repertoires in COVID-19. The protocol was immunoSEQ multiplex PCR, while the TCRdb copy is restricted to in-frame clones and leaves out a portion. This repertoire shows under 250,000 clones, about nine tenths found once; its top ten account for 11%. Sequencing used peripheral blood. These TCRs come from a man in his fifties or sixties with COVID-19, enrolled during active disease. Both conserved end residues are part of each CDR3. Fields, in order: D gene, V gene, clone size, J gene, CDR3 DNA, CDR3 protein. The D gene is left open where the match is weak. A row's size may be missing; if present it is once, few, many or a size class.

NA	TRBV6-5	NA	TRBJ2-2	TGTGCCAGCAGCGGTCAGGAGAACACCGGGGAGCTGTTTTTT	CASSGQENTGELFF
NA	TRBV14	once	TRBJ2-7	TGTGCCAGCAGCCAAGCCGGGTACGAGCAGTACTTC	CASSQAGYEQYF
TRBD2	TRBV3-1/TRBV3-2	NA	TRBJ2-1	TGTGCCAGCAGCCAATCTAGCGGGAAACAACGTGAGCAGTTCTTC	CASSQSSGKQREQFF
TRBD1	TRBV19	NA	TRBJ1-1	TGTGCCAGTAGCTACAGGGGGCAGAGTACTGAAGCTTTCTTT	CASSYRGQSTEAFF
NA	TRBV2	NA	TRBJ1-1	TGTGCCAGCAGGGAGGGAGGTGCGGACACTGAAGCTTTCTTT	CASREGGADTEAFF
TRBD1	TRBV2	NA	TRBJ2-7	TGTGCCAGCCTCCGGGACAGAGGAAACGAGCAGTACTTC	CASLRDRGNEQYF
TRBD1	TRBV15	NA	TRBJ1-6	TGTGCCACAACACAGGGGGAGAGCTCCTATAATTCACCCCTCCACTTT	CATTQGESSYNSPLHF
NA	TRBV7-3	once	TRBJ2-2	TGTGCCAGCAGCCCCTCTCAGGGGAGCGGGGAGCTGTTTTTT	CASSPSQGSGELFF
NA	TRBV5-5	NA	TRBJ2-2	TGTGCCAGCAGCTTGTCTGGACAGAACACCGGGGAGCTGTTTTTT	CASSLSGQNTGELFF
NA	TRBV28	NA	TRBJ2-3	TGTGCCAGCAGACTAGGGTTCGGGATACGGGGGGCCGCGGGCACAGATACGCAGTATTTT	CASRLGFGIRGAAGTDTQYF
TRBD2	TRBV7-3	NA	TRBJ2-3	TGTGCCAGCAGCTCCGGGACTAGCGGGGGCACAGATACGCAGTATTTT	CASSSGTSGGTDTQYF
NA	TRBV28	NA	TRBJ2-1	TGTGCCAGCAGTTTGGTAGCGGCGTACAATGAGCAGTTCTTC	CASSLVAAYNEQFF
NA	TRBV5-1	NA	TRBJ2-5	TGCGCCAGCAGCTTCCAGGGTATTATGGAGACCCAGTACTTC	CASSFQGIMETQYF
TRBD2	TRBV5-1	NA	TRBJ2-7	TGCGCCAGCAGCGGCCCGCGGGAGGCCCCCGAGCAGTACTTC	CASSGPREAPEQYF
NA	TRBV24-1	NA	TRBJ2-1	TGTGCCACCAGTGATTTACGGGAGAGCACCTACAATGAGCAGTTCTTC	CATSDLRESTYNEQFF
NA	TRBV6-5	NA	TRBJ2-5	TGTGCCAGCTCAACTCCAGGGTTAGGGCAAGAGACCCAGTACTTC	CASSTPGLGQETQYF
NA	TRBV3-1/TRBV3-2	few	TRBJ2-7	TGTGCCAGCAGCCAGGGCCGGTACGAGCAGTACTTC	CASSQGRYEQYF
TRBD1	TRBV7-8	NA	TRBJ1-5	TGTGCCAGCAGCTTAATGGGGACAGGGGGCTTTGGGGGCAATCAGCCCCAGCATTTT	CASSLMGTGGFGGNQPQHF
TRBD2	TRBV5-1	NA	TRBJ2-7	TGCGCCAGCAGCTTGGCCGTCCAAGCGGGAGACGAGCAGTACTTC	CASSLAVQAGDEQYF
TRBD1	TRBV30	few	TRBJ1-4	TGTGCCTGGAACAGGGGCTTTAATGAAAAACTGTTTTTT	CAWNRGFNEKLFF
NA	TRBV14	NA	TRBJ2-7	TGTGCCAGCGGGCCTAACTGGAACGAGCAGTACTTC	CASGPNWNEQYF
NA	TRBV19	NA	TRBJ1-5	TGTGCCAGTAGTTCTGAGTCAGGCCAGCCCCAGCATTTT	CASSSESGQPQHF
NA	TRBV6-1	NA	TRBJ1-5	TGTGCCAGCAGTGAAGGAGTTCAGCCCCAGCATTTT	CASSEGVQPQHF
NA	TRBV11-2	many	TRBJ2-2	TGTGCCAGCATAAACTACGCGAACACCGGGGAGCTGTTTTTT	CASINYANTGELFF
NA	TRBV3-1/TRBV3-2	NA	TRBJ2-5	TGTGCCAGCACCCAAAGGGGGAAGGGGGACCAAGAGACCCAGTACTTC	CASTQRGKGDQETQYF
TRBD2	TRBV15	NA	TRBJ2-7	TGTGCCACCAGCAGAGCGGGAGGGCCGTACGAGCAGTACTTC	CATSRAGGPYEQYF
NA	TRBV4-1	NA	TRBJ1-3	TGCGCCAGCAGCCAAGAAGTCGTCAGGGAAGCTGGAAACACCATATATTTT	CASSQEVVREAGNTIYF
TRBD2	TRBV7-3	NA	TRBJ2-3	TGTGCCAGCAGCTTAGCGGGGGGGCGAGATACGCAGTATTTT	CASSLAGGRDTQYF
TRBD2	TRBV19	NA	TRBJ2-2	TGTGCCAGTAGTATTGGGGGGACTAGCGTAACCGGGGAGCTGTTTTTT	CASSIGGTSVTGELFF
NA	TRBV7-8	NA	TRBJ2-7	TGTGCCAGCAGCTTGGAGGGGCCGATCCACGAGCAGTACTTC	CASSLEGPIHEQYF
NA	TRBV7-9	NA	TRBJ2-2	TGTGCCAGCAGCCCCGGAGCCGGGTTAATAGACGGGGAGCTGTTTTTT	CASSPGAGLIDGELFF